This T cell receptor (beta chain) is drawn from a study of Ad26.COV2.S vaccination and SARS-CoV-2 variants. TCRdb keeps only in-frame clones here, not all; method: immunoSEQ multiplex PCR. This table has 300,000 to 500,000 clones, more than 85% appearing once. V was clipped by 4 bases and J by 3 bases, with 10 bases between them. Germline loops: CDR1 KGHSH, CDR2 LQKENI. The CDR3 is made up of 13 amino acids. Treatment specified: some 19 received Ad26.COV2.S at low or high dose, single or two shots; several received placebo; per-sample allocation not given. At day 63 after the first vaccine or placebo injection, samples were drawn.

The genes are TRBV18 and TRBJ2-7, with a weak D call TRBD1 (6 bases). The sample was peripheral blood, taken in a trial of Ad26.COV2.S vaccine versus placebo. This TCR was sampled from a person between 18 and 65 years old who received the Ad26.COV2.S COVID-19 vaccine or a placebo. CDR3: CASSRLQGYEQYF. The CDR3 DNA sequence: TGTGCCAGCTCACGTTTACAGGGCTACGAGCAGTACTTC.